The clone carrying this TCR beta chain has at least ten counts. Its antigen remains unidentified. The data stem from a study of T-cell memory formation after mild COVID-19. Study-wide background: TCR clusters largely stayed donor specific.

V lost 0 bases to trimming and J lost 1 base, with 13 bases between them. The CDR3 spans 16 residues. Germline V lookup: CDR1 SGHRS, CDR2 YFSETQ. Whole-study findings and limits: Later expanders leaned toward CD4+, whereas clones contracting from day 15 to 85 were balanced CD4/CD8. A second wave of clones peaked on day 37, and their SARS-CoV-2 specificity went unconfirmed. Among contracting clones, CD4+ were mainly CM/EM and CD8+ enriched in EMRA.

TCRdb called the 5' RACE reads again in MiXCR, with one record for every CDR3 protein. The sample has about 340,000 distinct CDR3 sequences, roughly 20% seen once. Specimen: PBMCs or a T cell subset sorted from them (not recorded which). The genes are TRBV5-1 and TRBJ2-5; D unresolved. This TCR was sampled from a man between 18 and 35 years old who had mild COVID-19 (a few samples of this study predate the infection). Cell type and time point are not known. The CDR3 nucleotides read TGCGCCAGCAGCTTGGATGTTCAGAAAACCCAAGAGACCCAGTACTTC. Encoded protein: CASSLDVQKTQETQYF.